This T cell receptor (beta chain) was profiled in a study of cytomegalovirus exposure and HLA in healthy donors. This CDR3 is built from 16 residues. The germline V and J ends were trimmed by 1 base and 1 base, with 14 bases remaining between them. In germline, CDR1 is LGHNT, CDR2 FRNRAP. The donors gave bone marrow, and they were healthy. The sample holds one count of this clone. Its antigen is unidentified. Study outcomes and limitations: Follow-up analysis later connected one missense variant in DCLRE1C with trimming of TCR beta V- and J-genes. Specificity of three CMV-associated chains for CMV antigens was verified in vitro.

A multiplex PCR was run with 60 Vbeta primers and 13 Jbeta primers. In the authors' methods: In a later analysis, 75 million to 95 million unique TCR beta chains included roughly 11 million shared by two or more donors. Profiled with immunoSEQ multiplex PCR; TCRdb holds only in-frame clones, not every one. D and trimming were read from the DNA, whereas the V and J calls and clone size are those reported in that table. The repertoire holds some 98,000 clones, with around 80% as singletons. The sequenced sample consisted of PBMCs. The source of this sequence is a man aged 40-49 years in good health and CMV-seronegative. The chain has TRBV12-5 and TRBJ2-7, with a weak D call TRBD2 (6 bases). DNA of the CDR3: TGTGCTAGTGGTTTGGCCCGGGGACTCGGTTCCTACGAGCAGTACTTC. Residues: CASGLARGLGSYEQYF.